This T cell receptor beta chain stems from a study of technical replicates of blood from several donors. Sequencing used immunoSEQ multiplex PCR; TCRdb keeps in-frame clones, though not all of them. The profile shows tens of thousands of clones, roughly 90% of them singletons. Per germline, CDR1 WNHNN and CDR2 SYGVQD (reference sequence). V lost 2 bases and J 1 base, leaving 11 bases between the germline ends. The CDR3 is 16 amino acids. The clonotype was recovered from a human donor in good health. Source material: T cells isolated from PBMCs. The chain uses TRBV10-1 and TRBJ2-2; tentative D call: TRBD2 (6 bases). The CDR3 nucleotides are TGCGCCAGCAGTGAGGGGACTTCCCTGAACACCGGGGAGCTGTTTTTT. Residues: CASSEGTSLNTGELFF.